Here is one TCR beta chain with its context. This entry comes from a study of Ad26.COV2.S vaccination and SARS-CoV-2 variants. The data were produced by immunoSEQ multiplex PCR, yet TCRdb's version contains in-frame clones alone and is incomplete. This table has roughly 350,000 clones, 88% appearing once. Sample treatment: over 15 received Ad26.COV2.S at low or high dose, single or two shots; about 5 received placebo; per-sample allocation not given. All samples were drawn on day 63, counting from the first vaccine or placebo injection. V was pared by 4 bases and J by 3 bases, with 8 bases between. CDR1 and CDR2 from the germline V gene are SGHDT and YYEEEE. The CDR3 covers 12 residues.

The source is a person aged 18 to 59 who received the Ad26.COV2.S COVID-19 vaccine or a placebo. This sequence joins TRBV5-6 and TRBJ2-7; a weak D match, TRBD1 (5 bases). The sequencing used peripheral blood, collected in a trial of Ad26.COV2.S vaccine versus placebo. In DNA form, the CDR3 reads TGTGCCAGCAGCCGGCAGGGCTACGAGCAGTACTTC. It specifies CASSRQGYEQYF.